The source of this T cell receptor beta chain is a study of shared clonotypes between healthy human individuals. About the research overall: The study used three CD4 naive, three CD4 memory, two CD8 naive and one CD8 memory plate per donor.

Measured with immunoSEQ multiplex PCR; TCRdb has only the in-frame clones, and not every one. The sample has about 2,500,000 clones, roughly nine tenths seen once; the top ten hold over 0.12%. Overall study findings and caveats: Clonotypes shared by all four donors outscored non-shared clonotypes in generation probability.

A note on this clone: Antigen specificity is unknown.

The sequenced sample consisted of naive CD4+ T cells sorted from blood. Noted subset: CD45RA+ positively selected. This sequence originates from a young man in good health.

The CDR3 loop is CASSGQGRDTDTQYF. CDR3 DNA sequence: TGTGCCAGCAGTGGACAGGGGAGGGACACAGATACGCAGTATTTT. The chain recombines TRBV6-1 with TRBJ2-3; D possibly corresponds to TRBD1 (8 bases). Germline V lookup: CDR1 MNHNS, CDR2 SASEGT. There are 15 residues in the CDR3. With 4 bases removed from V and 2 bases from J, the gap between germline ends came to 13 bases.